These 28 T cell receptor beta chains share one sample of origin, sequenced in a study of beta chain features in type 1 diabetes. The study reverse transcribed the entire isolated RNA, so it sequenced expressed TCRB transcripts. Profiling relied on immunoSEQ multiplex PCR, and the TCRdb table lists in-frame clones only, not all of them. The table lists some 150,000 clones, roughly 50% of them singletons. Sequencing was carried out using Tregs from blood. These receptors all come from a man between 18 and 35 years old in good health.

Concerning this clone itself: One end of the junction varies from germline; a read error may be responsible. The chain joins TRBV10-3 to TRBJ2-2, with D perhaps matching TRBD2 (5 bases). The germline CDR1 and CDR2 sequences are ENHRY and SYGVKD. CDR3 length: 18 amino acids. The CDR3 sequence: CAISESFGIVENTGELVF. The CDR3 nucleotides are TGTGCCATCAGTGAGTCGTTTGGGATTGTTGAGAACACCGGGGAGCTGGTTTTT.

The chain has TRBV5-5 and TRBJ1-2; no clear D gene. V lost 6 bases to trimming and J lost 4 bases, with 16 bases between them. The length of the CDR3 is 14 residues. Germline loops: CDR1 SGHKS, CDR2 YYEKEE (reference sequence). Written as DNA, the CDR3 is TGTGCCAGCACCCGGATGGGCAGGTCCTATGGCTACACCTTC. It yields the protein CASTRMGRSYGYTF.

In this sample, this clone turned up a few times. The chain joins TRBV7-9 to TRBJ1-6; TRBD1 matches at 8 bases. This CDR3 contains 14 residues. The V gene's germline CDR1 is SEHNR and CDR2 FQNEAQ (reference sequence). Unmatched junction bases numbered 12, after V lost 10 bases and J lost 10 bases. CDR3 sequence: CAIESGTGRSPLHF. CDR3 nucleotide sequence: TGTGCCATTGAGTCCGGGACAGGCAGATCACCCCTCCACTTT.

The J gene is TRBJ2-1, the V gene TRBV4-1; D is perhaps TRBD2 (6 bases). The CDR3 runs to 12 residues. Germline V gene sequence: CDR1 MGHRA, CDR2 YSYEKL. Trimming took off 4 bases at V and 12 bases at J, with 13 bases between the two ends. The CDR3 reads CASSPLTGRQFF. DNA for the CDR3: TGCGCCAGCAGCCCCCTCACCGGGAGGCAGTTCTTC.

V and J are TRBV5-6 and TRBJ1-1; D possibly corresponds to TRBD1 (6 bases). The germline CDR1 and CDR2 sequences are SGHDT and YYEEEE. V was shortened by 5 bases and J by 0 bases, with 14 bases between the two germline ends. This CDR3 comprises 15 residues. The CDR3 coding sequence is TGTGCCAGCAGTAACCCGGGACACCTGAACACTGAAGCTTTCTTT. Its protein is CASSNPGHLNTEAFF.

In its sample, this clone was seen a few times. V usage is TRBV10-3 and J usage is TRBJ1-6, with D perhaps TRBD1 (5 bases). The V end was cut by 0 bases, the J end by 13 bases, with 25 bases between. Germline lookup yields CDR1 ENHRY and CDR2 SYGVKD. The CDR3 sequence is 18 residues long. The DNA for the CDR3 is TGTGCCATCAGTGAGTCTCGCGGGACCCCCGAACCCTTCGTGCCCCTCCACTTT. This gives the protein CAISESRGTPEPFVPLHF.

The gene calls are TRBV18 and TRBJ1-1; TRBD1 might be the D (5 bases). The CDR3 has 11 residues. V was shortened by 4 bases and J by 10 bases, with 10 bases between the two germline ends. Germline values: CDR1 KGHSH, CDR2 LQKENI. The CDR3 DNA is TGTGCCAGCTCACGACAGCGGGCAGCTTTCTTT. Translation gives CASSRQRAAFF. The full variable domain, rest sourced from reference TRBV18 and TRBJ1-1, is NAGVMQNPRHLVRRRGQEARLRCSPMKGHSHVYWYRQLPEEGLKFMVYLQKENIIDESGMPKERFSAEFPKEGPSILRIQQVVRGDSAAYFCASSRQRAAFFGQGTRLTVV.

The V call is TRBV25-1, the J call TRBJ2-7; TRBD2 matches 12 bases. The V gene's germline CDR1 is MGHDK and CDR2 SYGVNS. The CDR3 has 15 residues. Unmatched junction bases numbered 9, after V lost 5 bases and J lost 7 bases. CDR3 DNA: TGTGCCAGCAGTCTAGCGGGAGGGCGGTCGGGTGAGCAGTACTTC. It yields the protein CASSLAGGRSGEQYF.

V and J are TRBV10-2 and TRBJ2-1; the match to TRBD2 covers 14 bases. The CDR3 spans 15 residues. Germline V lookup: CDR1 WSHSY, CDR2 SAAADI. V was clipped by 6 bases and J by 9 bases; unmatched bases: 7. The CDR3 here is CASRGLAGVEGEQFF. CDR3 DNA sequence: TGCGCCAGCAGGGGACTAGCGGGGGTGGAGGGTGAGCAGTTCTTC.

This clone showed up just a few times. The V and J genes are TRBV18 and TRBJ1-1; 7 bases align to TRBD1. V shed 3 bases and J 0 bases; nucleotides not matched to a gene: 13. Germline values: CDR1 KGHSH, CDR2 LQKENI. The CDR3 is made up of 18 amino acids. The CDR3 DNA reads TGTGCCAGCTCACCGAATTTAGGACAGGCCAACATGAACACTGAAGCTTTCTTT. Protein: CASSPNLGQANMNTEAFF.

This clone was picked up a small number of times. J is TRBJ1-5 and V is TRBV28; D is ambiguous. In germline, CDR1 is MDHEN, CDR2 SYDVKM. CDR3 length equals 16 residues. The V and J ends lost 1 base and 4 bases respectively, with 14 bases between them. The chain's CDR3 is CASSLYVFGGNQPQHF. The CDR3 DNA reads TGTGCCAGCAGTTTATATGTGTTCGGAGGTAATCAGCCCCAGCATTTT.

DNA for the CDR3: TGCGCCAGCAGCTCCCTCAGTAATGAAAAACTGTTTTTT. Encoded protein: CASSSLSNEKLFF. J is TRBJ1-4 and V is TRBV5-1; D remains ambiguous. Germline V CDR1 and CDR2: SGHRS, YFSETQ. CDR3 size: 13 residues. With 3 bases removed from V and 4 bases from J, the gap between germline ends came to 7 bases.

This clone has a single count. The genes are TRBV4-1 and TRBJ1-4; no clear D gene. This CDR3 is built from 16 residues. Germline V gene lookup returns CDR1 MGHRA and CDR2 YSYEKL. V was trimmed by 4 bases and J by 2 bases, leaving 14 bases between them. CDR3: CASSPGRRNTNEKLFF. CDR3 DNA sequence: TGCGCCAGCAGCCCCGGTCGTAGAAATACTAATGAAAAACTGTTTTTT.

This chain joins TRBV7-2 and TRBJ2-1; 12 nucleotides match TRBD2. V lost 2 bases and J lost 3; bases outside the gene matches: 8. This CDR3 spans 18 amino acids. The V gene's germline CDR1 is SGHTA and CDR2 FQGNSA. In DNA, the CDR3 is TGTGCCAGCAGCTTACGGGCTAGCGGGAGGGCTTTCTACAATGAGCAGTTCTTC. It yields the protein CASSLRASGRAFYNEQFF.

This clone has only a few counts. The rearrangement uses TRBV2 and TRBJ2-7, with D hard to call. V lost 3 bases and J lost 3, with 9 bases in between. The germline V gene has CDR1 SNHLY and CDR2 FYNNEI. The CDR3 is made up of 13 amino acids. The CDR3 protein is CASSELISYEQYF. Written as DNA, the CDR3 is TGTGCCAGCAGTGAGCTTATTAGCTACGAGCAGTACTTC.

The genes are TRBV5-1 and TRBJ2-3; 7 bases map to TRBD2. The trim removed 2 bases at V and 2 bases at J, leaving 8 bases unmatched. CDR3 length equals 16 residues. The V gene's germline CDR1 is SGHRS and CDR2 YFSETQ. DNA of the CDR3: TGCGCCAGCAGCTTTGCGTTTCTAGCGGACACAGATACGCAGTATTTT. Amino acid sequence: CASSFAFLADTDTQYF.

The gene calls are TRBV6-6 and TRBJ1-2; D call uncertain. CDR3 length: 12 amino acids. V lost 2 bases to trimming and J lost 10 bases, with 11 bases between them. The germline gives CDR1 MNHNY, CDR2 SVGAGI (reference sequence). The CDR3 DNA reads TGTGCCAGCAGTTACGGCGGCAGTTCCTACACCTTC. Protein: CASSYGGSSYTF.

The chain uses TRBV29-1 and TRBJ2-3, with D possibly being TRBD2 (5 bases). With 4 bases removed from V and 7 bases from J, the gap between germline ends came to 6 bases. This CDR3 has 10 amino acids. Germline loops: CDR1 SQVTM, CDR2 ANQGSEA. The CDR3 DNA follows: TGCAGCGTTGGGAGGTATACGCAGTATTTT. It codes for CSVGRYTQYF.

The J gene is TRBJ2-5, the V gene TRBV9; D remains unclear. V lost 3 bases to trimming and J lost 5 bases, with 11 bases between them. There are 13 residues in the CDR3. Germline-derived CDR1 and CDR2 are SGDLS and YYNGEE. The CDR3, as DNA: TGTGCCAGCAGCGGCATGACTTGGGAGACCCAGTACTTC. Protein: CASSGMTWETQYF.

Here the CDR3 reads CASGYPRQGWTEAFF. Here the CDR3 DNA reads TGTGCCAGCGGCTACCCGAGACAGGGGTGGACTGAAGCTTTCTTT. This chain links TRBV7-9 with TRBJ1-1; 8 nucleotides match TRBD1. CDR3 length: 15 amino acids. Germline assignment: CDR1 SEHNR and CDR2 FQNEAQ (reference sequence). Trimming took 8 bases from V and 5 from J; bases not matched to a gene: 13.

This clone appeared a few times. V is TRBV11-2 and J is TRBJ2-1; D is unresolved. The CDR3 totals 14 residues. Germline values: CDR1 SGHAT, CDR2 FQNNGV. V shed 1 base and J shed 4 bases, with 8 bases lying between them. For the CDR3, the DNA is TGTGCCAGCAGCTTAGGGCGGTTTTACAATGAGCAGTTCTTC. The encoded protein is CASSLGRFYNEQFF.

CDR3 loop: CASSWSGRVGYNEQFF. The CDR3 region has the DNA TGTGCCAGCAGCTGGTCTGGCAGGGTTGGCTACAATGAGCAGTTCTTC. The V gene is TRBV11-2, the J gene TRBJ2-1; D possibly corresponds to TRBD1 (5 bases). Germline loops: CDR1 SGHAT, CDR2 FQNNGV. The CDR3 spans 16 residues. Trimming removed 4 bases from V and 3 bases from J, with 16 bases in between.

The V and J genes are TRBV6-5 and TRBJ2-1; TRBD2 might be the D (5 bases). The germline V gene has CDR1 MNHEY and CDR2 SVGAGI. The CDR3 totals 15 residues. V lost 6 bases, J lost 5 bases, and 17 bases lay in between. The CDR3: CASRRRGLANNEQFF. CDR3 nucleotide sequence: TGTGCCAGCAGGCGCCGAGGACTTGCAAACAATGAGCAGTTCTTC.

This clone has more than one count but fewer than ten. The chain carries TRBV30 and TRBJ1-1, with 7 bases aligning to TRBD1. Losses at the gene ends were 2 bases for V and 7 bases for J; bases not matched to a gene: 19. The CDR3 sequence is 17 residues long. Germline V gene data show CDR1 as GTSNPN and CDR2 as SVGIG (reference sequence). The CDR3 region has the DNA TGTGCCTGGAGTTTGGGACCTGACAGGGTAGCGCGGCTTGAAGCTTTCTTT. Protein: CAWSLGPDRVARLEAFF.

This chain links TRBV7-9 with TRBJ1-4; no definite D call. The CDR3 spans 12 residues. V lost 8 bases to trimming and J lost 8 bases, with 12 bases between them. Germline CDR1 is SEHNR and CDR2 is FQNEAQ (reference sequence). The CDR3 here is CASERGREKLFF. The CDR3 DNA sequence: TGTGCCAGCGAGCGCGGGAGGGAAAAACTGTTTTTT.

The CDR3, as DNA: TGTGCCAGCAGTTTGGGGCCCGTTAATGGCTACACCTTC. Residues: CASSLGPVNGYTF. V and J are TRBV28 and TRBJ1-2, with D possibly being TRBD1 (5 bases). V gave up 3 bases and J gave up 6 bases, with 11 bases separating them. Germline CDR1 and CDR2: MDHEN and SYDVKM. CDR3 size: 13 residues.

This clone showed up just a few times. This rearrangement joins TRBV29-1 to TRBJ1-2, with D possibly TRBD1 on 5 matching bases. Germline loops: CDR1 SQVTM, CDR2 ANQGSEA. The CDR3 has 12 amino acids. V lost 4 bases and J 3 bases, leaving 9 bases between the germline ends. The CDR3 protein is CSVVPGDYGYTF. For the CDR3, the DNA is TGCAGCGTTGTCCCGGGGGACTATGGCTACACCTTC. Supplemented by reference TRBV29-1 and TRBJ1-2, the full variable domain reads SAVISQKPSRDICQRGTSLTIQCQVDSQVTMMFWYRQQPGQSLTLIATANQGSEATYESGFVIDKFPISRPNLTFSTLTVSNMSPEDSSIYLCSVVPGDYGYTFGSGTRLTVV.

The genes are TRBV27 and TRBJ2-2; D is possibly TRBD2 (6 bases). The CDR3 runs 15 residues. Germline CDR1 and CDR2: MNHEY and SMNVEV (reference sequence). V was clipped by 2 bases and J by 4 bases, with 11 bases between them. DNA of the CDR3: TGTGCCAGCAGTTTAAGTGGGAGGATCACCGGGGAGCTGTTTTTT. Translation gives CASSLSGRITGELFF.